Listed here are 9 T cell receptor beta chains from one sample, sequenced in a study of blood T cell repertoires in COVID-19. Repertoires were generated with immunoSEQ multiplex PCR, while TCRdb's copy carries only in-frame clones and drops some. Of 150,000 to 200,000 clones in the sample, roughly 87% were seen once. The sequencing input was peripheral blood. These receptors were obtained from a woman in her seventies with COVID-19, enrolled during active disease.

The chain joins TRBV19 to TRBJ2-6; 7 bases map to TRBD1. The CDR3 is 16 residues long. Germline-derived CDR1 and CDR2 are LNHDA and SQIVND (reference sequence). J lost 0 bases, V lost 9 bases, and 8 bases had no gene match. CDR3 DNA: TGTGCCAGCTCCCTGGACAGGAACTCTGGGGCCAACGTCCTGACTTTC. As protein: CASSLDRNSGANVLTF.

This chain uses TRBV5-1 with TRBJ1-1; 11 bases fit TRBD1. The CDR3 has 15 amino acids. V lost 3 bases and J lost 7; bases outside the gene matches: 8. In germline, CDR1 is SGHRS, CDR2 YFSETQ. Written as DNA, the CDR3 is TGCGCCAGCAGCTGGGGGACAGGGGGAACAATTGAAGCTTTCTTT. Amino acid sequence: CASSWGTGGTIEAFF.

The chain couples TRBV7-2 to TRBJ2-3; 9 nucleotides align to TRBD2. This CDR3 spans 14 amino acids. Germline V gives CDR1 SGHTA, CDR2 FQGNSA. Trimming cost V 5 bases and J 3 bases; bases outside gene matches: 3. This CDR3 reads CASSSGRSTDTQYF. The CDR3 DNA reads as TGTGCCAGCAGCAGCGGGAGGTCAACAGATACGCAGTATTTT.

The CDR3: CASSPQGGVLGGYTF. CDR3 bases: TGTGCCAGCAGTCCTCAGGGAGGGGTCTTGGGGGGCTACACCTTC. The gene calls are TRBV28 and TRBJ1-2, with D tentatively TRBD1 (5 bases). The CDR3 spans 15 residues. Germline values: CDR1 MDHEN, CDR2 SYDVKM. Trimming cost V 5 bases and J 8 bases, with 21 bases left between them.

This clone was observed once. The chain recombines TRBV5-5 with TRBJ2-1; TRBD2 aligns across 7 bases. Looked up from germline, CDR1 is SGHKS and CDR2 is YYEKEE (reference sequence). This CDR3 has 16 amino acids. Trimming at V came to 0 bases and at J to 6 bases, leaving 9 bases not matched to a gene. The CDR3 nucleotides read TGTGCCAGCAGCTTGGGCGGGAGAGCTATGCGCAATGAGCAGTTCTTC. This translates into CASSLGGRAMRNEQFF. Full variable domain (rest looked up from reference TRBV5-5 and TRBJ2-1): DAGVTQSPTHLIKTRGQQVTLRCSPISGHKSVSWYQQVLGQGPQFIFQYYEKEERGRGNFPDRFSARQFPNYSSELNVNALLLGDSALYLCASSLGGRAMRNEQFFGPGTRLTVL.

V and J are TRBV30 and TRBJ1-2; no clear D. Germline V gene sequence: CDR1 GTSNPN, CDR2 SVGIG (reference sequence). Trimming removed 4 bases from V and 5 bases from J, with 11 bases in between. CDR3 length equals 12 residues. The CDR3: CAWILAGYGYTF. The CDR3, as DNA: TGTGCCTGGATCTTAGCGGGGTATGGCTACACCTTC.

The chain joins TRBV4-3 to TRBJ2-3, with D uncertain. V gave up 0 bases and J gave up 6 bases, with 13 bases separating them. The CDR3 has 15 residues. From germline, CDR1 is LGHNA and CDR2 YSLEER. CDR3 in amino acids: CASSQDVSNTDTQYF. The CDR3 DNA follows: TGCGCCAGCAGCCAAGATGTCTCTAATACGGATACGCAGTATTTT.

In this sample, this clone turned up a few times. V is TRBV6-2 or TRBV6-3 and J is TRBJ2-4; possible D gene TRBD2, 5 bases. The CDR3 contains 15 residues. The V end was cut by 6 bases, the J end by 7 bases, with 19 bases between. Germline-derived CDR1 and CDR2 are MNHEY and SVGEGT. The CDR3 DNA sequence: TGTGCCAGCAGCTTCATCGGAGGTGCCGGGAACATTCAGTACTTC. The encoded protein is CASSFIGGAGNIQYF.

The chain is built from TRBV12-3 or TRBV12-4 and TRBJ1-2; no definite D call. Trimming shortened V by 7 bases and J by 4 bases, and 13 bases separated the two germline ends. This CDR3 has 13 amino acids. The CDR3 sequence: CASTPNNFYGYTF. The DNA for the CDR3 is TGTGCCAGCACCCCCAACAATTTCTATGGCTACACCTTC.